This T cell receptor (beta chain) was documented in a study of T cells in Graves' hyperthyroidism and ophthalmopathy. Study summary: It was at initial diagnosis, before any treatment, that peripheral blood was collected.

The CDR3 sequence is 14 residues long. The germline V gene has CDR1 LNHNV and CDR2 YYDKDF (reference sequence). The V gene lost 0 bases and the J gene lost 6 bases, with 11 bases spanning the gap. Clinical symptoms, serum thyroxine, TRAb, thyroid ultrasound and orbital computed tomography established diagnosis. The source material, RNA transcripts, was used to amplify TCR beta CDR3 regions. The TCR CDR3 was amplified in a first-round RT-PCR using the HTBI primer set. TCRdb used MiXCR to reprocess the multiplex PCR reads, holding one entry per CDR3 protein. The table shows 33,000 or so distinct CDR3 sequences, with around 48% occurring only once.

This receptor was obtained from a woman aged 45-65 years with Graves' hyperthyroidism that later progressed to Graves' ophthalmopathy. The sample was blood. This rearrangement joins TRBV15 to TRBJ1-2, with D maybe TRBD1 (6 bases). The CDR3 bases are TGTGCCACCAGCAGAGATTGGGCAGGGGATGGCTACACCTTC. It yields the protein CATSRDWAGDGYTF.